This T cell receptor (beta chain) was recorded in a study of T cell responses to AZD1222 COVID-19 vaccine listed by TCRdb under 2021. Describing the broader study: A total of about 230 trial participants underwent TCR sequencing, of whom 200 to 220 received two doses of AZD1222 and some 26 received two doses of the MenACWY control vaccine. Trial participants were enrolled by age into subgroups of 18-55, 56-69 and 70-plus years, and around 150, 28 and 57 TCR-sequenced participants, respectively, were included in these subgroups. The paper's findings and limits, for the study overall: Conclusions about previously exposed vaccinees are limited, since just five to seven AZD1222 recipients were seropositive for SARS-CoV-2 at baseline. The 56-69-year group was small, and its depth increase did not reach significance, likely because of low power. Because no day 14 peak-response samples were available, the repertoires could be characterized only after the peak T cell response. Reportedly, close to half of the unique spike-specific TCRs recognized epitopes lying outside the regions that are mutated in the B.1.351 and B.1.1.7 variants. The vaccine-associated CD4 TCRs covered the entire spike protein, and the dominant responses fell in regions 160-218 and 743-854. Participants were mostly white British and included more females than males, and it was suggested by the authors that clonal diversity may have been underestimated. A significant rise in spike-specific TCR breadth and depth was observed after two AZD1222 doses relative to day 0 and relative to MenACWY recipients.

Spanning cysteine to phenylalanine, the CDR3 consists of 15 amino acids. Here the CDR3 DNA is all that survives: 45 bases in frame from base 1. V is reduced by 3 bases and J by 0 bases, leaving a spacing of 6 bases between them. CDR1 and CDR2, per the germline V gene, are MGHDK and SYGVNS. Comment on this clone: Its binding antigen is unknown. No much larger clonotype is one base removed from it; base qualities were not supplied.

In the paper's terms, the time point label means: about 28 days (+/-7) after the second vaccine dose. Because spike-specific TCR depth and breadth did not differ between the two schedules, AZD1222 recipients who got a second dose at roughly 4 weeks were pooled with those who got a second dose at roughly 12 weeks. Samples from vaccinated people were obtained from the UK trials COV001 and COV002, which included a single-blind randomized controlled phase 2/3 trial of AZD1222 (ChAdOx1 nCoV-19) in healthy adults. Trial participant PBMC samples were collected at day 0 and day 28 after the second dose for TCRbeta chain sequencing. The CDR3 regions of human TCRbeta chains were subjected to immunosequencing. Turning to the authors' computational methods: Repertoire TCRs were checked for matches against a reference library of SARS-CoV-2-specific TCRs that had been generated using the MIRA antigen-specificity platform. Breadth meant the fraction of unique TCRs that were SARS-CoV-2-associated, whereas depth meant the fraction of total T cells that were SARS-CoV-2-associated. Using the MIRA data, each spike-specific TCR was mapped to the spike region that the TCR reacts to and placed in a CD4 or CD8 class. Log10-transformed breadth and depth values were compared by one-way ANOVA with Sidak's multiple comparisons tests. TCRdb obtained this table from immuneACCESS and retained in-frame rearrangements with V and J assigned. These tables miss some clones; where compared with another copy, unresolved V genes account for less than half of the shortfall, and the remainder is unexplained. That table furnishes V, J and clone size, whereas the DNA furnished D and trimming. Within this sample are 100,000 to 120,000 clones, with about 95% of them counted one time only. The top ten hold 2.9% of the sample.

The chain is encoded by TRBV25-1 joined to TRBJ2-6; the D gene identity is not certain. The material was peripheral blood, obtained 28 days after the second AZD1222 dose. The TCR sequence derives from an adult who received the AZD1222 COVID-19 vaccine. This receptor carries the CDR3 CASSDLASGANVLTF. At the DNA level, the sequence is TGTGCCAGCAGTGATCTTGCCTCTGGGGCCAACGTCCTGACTTTC.